Shown below are 25 T cell receptor beta chains from a single sample sequenced in a study of T cells in Graves' hyperthyroidism and ophthalmopathy. The TCR beta CDR3 regions underwent amplification using RNA transcripts as the source. During a first-round RT-PCR of the TCR CDR3, the HTBI primer set was used. TCRdb analysed the multiplex PCR reads with MiXCR anew, one entry per CDR3 protein. The table records under 800,000 distinct CDR3 sequences, roughly 15% of them present only once. Material: blood. The receptors here all came from a young woman with Graves' hyperthyroidism.

This clonotype has ten or more counts. The rearrangement joins TRBV12-3 or TRBV12-4 to TRBJ2-3, with 10 bases identical to TRBD2. The CDR3 sequence is 15 residues long. The J segment lost 5 bases and the V segment lost 5 bases, leaving 7 bases of the junction unmatched. The CDR3 here is CASSPLAGALDTQYF. The DNA of the CDR3 is TGTGCCAGCAGTCCCCTAGCGGGAGCCTTAGATACGCAGTATTTT.

This clonotype was observed at least ten times. This chain links TRBV4-3 with TRBJ2-1; 12 bases are shared with TRBD2. The germline CDR1 and CDR2 sequences are LGHNA and YSLEER. This CDR3 is 15 amino acids long. Trimming removed 1 base from V and 6 bases from J; junction bases left unmatched: 1. As DNA, the CDR3 is TGCGCCAGCAGCCAAGTGGGACTAGCGGGCAATGAGCAGTTCTTC. Amino acid sequence: CASSQVGLAGNEQFF.

This clonotype was picked up many times. The rearrangement joins TRBV10-3 to TRBJ2-7, with 8 nucleotides matching TRBD1. CDR1 is ENHRY and CDR2 is SYGVKD in the germline V gene. This CDR3 region has 14 residues. J lost 7 bases, V lost 5 bases, and 10 bases had no gene match. CDR3 sequence: CAISPAGGLSEQYF. CDR3 DNA: TGTGCCATCAGTCCGGCAGGGGGCTTGAGTGAGCAGTACTTC.

The chain couples TRBV19 to TRBJ2-3; 10 bases are shared with TRBD2. Germline lookup yields CDR1 LNHDA and CDR2 SQIVND (reference sequence). The CDR3 spans 17 residues. Trimming at V came to 5 bases and at J to 10 bases, leaving 18 bases not matched to a gene. The CDR3 loop is CASSPHLWTSGAVAQYF. Here the CDR3 DNA reads TGTGCCAGTAGTCCACACTTATGGACTAGCGGTGCAGTGGCGCAGTATTTT.

This clonotype was counted between two and nine times. The chain carries TRBV9 and TRBJ2-7; D may be TRBD1 (5 bases). Germline V CDR1 and CDR2: SGDLS, YYNGEE. V gave up 0 bases and J gave up 1 base, with 14 bases separating them. CDR3 size: 16 residues. CDR3 amino acids: CASSVESGKGSYEQYF. The DNA of the CDR3 is TGTGCCAGCAGCGTAGAATCAGGGAAAGGATCCTACGAGCAGTACTTC.

About this clonotype itself: One end of the junction fails to match germline, which may point to a read error. The gene calls are TRBV20-1 and TRBJ2-7, with 8 positions matching TRBD1. This CDR3 is 18 amino acids long. Germline V CDR1 and CDR2: DFQATT, SNEGSKA (reference sequence). The CDR3 loop reads CSARDDVRQGRSGYGQYF. In DNA, the CDR3 is TGCAGTGCTAGAGATGATGTGAGACAGGGGCGAAGTGGCTACGGGCAGTACTTC.

There are a few counts of this clonotype. The rearrangement joins TRBV20-1 to TRBJ2-1, with 11 bases aligning to TRBD2. The CDR3 loop spans 15 amino acids. V was pared by 7 bases and J by 2 bases, with 7 bases of the junction left unmatched. Germline CDR1 and CDR2: DFQATT and SNEGSKA (reference sequence). CDR3 amino acids: CSVDLAGGTYNEQFF. The CDR3 DNA sequence: TGCAGTGTGGACCTAGCGGGAGGAACCTACAATGAGCAGTTCTTC.

This clonotype was picked up many times. The CDR3 spells CASIFSPDRGDQPQHF. The DNA of the CDR3 is TGTGCCAGCATCTTCTCTCCCGACAGGGGAGATCAGCCCCAGCATTTT. V is TRBV6-1 and J is TRBJ1-5, with 8 bases fitting TRBD1. Germline V gene data show CDR1 as MNHNS and CDR2 as SASEGT. The CDR3 covers 16 residues. The ends lost 7 bases at V and 5 bases at J; junction bases unmatched: 13.

The rearrangement uses TRBV19 and TRBJ2-1, with 7 bases identical to TRBD1. The ends lost 6 bases at V and 3 bases at J; junction bases unmatched: 17. The CDR3 runs 18 residues. Looked up from germline, CDR1 is LNHDA and CDR2 is SQIVND (reference sequence). The CDR3, as DNA: TGTGCCAGTAGCCAGAAACCCCGTTCGGGACAGATCTACAATGAGCAGTTCTTC. This gives the protein CASSQKPRSGQIYNEQFF.

The sample holds a few counts of this clonotype. This chain uses TRBV10-3 with TRBJ2-1; 8 nucleotides agree with TRBD2. V lost 2 bases and J lost 4; bases outside the gene matches: 13. Germline CDR1 reads ENHRY; CDR2 reads SYGVKD. The CDR3 runs 18 residues. CDR3 nucleotide sequence: TGTGCCATCAGTGAGGGGTTAGCGGGAACAGATAGATACAATGAGCAGTTCTTC. Residues: CAISEGLAGTDRYNEQFF.

This clonotype was observed a few times. This chain links TRBV6-1 with TRBJ2-1, with a tentative D call TRBD2 (6 bases). The germline gives CDR1 MNHNS, CDR2 SASEGT. The ends were cut back, 7 bases at V and 7 bases at J, with 23 bases in the middle. The CDR3 is made up of 16 amino acids. CDR3 bases: TGTGCCAGCACCACCCTGAGGCAGGGAGGAATAAATGAGCAGTTCTTC. Its translation: CASTTLRQGGINEQFF.

This clonotype has at least ten counts. This chain connects TRBV20-1 to TRBJ2-1; 7 bases agree with TRBD2. Germline CDR1 reads DFQATT; CDR2 reads SNEGSKA (reference sequence). The CDR3 loop spans 15 amino acids. The ends lost 6 bases at V and 2 bases at J; junction bases unmatched: 10. This chain's CDR3 is CSASGRGGAYNEQFF. The CDR3 region has the DNA TGCAGTGCCAGTGGCCGCGGGGGTGCCTACAATGAGCAGTTCTTC.

This clonotype appeared many times. The chain employs TRBV27 and TRBJ2-2, with D possibly being TRBD2 (5 bases). The CDR3 is 16 residues long. V was pared by 6 bases and J by 5 bases, with 19 bases between. In germline, CDR1 is MNHEY, CDR2 SMNVEV (reference sequence). The chain's CDR3 is CASRPVDLRGTGELFF. The CDR3 coding sequence is TGTGCCAGCAGACCCGTTGACCTAAGAGGGACCGGGGAGCTGTTTTTT.

This clonotype was recorded at least ten times. Compared with germline, one end of the junction differs, possibly owing to a read error. The rearrangement links TRBV20-1 to TRBJ2-1; 12 bases agree with TRBD2. Per the germline V gene, CDR1 is DFQATT and CDR2 is SNEGSKA (reference sequence). This CDR3 is built from 15 residues. Written as DNA, the CDR3 is TGCAGTGCTAGAGAGACTAGCGGGAGCTACTATGAGCAGTTCTTC. Translated: CSARETSGSYYEQFF.

The chain joins TRBV19 to TRBJ2-1, with D possibly TRBD2 on 5 matching bases. The CDR3 sequence is 16 residues long. V was trimmed by 3 bases and J by 5 bases, leaving 17 bases between them. CDR1 LNHDA and CDR2 SQIVND come from the germline V gene (reference sequence). CDR3: CASSIGQRSLHNEQFF. CDR3 in DNA: TGTGCCAGTAGTATCGGGCAGCGGTCGCTTCACAATGAGCAGTTCTTC.

There are many counts of this clonotype. The chain joins TRBV20-1 to TRBJ2-1, with D unclear. V was cut by 0 bases and J by 6 bases, with 9 bases left in between. This CDR3 is built from 13 residues. Per the germline V gene, CDR1 is DFQATT and CDR2 is SNEGSKA (reference sequence). CDR3 coding DNA: TGCAGTGCTAGAGATACTCCACGCAATGAGCAGTTCTTC. This encodes CSARDTPRNEQFF.

This chain uses TRBV5-1 with TRBJ1-1; D gene unclear. Germline CDR1 and CDR2: SGHRS and YFSETQ. The CDR3 has 11 amino acids. Deletions cut 5 bases from V and 7 bases from J, with 9 bases between. As DNA, the CDR3 is TGCGCCAGCAGTAAGGGTTTTGAAGCTTTCTTT. Its translation: CASSKGFEAFF.

This clonotype was observed many times. The rearrangement uses TRBV7-2 and TRBJ2-7; D could derive from TRBD1 or TRBD2 (5 bases each). V lost 5 bases and J 3 bases, leaving 20 bases between the germline ends. The CDR3 is 16 residues long. Germline V gene lookup returns CDR1 SGHTA and CDR2 FQGNSA. The DNA for the CDR3 is TGTGCCAGCAGCCGAGGGTGGGTGGGGGTTATCTACGAGCAGTACTTC. Protein sequence: CASSRGWVGVIYEQYF.

This clonotype has ten or more counts. This chain uses TRBV30 with TRBJ1-1, with a possible D match to TRBD1 (5 bases). The CDR3 loop spans 11 amino acids. In germline, CDR1 is GTSNPN, CDR2 SVGIG (reference sequence). Between the trimmed V and J ends, which lost 5 bases and 2 bases, there was a span of 6 bases. The CDR3 reads CAWGGNTEAFF. The CDR3 nucleotides read TGTGCCTGGGGGGGTAACACTGAAGCTTTCTTT.

This clonotype has a count of ten or more. The V gene is TRBV28, the J gene TRBJ2-7; weak D call: TRBD1 (6 bases). The CDR3 length is 14 residues. With 7 bases removed from V and 5 bases from J, the gap between germline ends came to 18 bases. CDR1 MDHEN and CDR2 SYDVKM come from the germline V gene. CDR3 amino acids: CASTEVGRGDEQYF. Here the CDR3 DNA reads TGTGCCAGCACTGAAGTAGGCAGGGGAGACGAGCAGTACTTC.

As DNA, the CDR3 is TGTGCCAGCAGCTTGGGAGGGGGCGCGGATGAAGCTTTCTTT. Translating gives CASSLGGGADEAFF. This chain connects TRBV7-9 to TRBJ1-1; 7 positions match TRBD1. Germline V gene data show CDR1 as SEHNR and CDR2 as FQNEAQ (reference sequence). CDR3 length: 14 amino acids. Trimming removed 3 bases from V and 7 bases from J; junction bases left unmatched: 8.

A few counts support this clonotype. The chain combines TRBV6-1 with TRBJ1-5; the match to TRBD1 covers 7 bases. Per germline, CDR1 MNHNS and CDR2 SASEGT. V shed 6 bases, J shed 0 bases, and the junction held 11 bases outside the gene matches. The length of the CDR3 is 17 residues. The CDR3, as DNA: TGTGCCAGCAGAGTTAATTCCGGGACAGATAGCAATCAGCCCCAGCATTTT. Amino acid sequence: CASRVNSGTDSNQPQHF.

For this clonotype: At one end, the junction sequence differs from germline, possibly due to a read error. The J gene is TRBJ1-5, the V gene TRBV10-3; D call uncertain. CDR3 length: 13 residues. Per germline, CDR1 ENHRY and CDR2 SYGVKD. CDR3 coding DNA: TGTGCCGTCAGTGATGGTCCAGATCAGCCCCAGCATTTT. Its translation is CAVSDGPDQPQHF.

This rearrangement joins TRBV2 to TRBJ1-6; D is unresolved. V was cut by 5 bases and J by 0 bases, with 5 bases left in between. This CDR3 spans 14 amino acids. Per the germline V gene, CDR1 is SNHLY and CDR2 is FYNNEI. In DNA, the CDR3 is TGTGCCAGCAGTACTAGCTCCTATAATTCACCCCTCCACTTT. Translating it yields CASSTSSYNSPLHF.

This sequence joins TRBV18 and TRBJ2-7, with TRBD2 matching over 14 bases. The CDR3 length is 19 residues. Germline V gene sequence: CDR1 KGHSH, CDR2 LQKENI. The trim removed 0 bases at V and 2 bases at J, leaving 9 bases unmatched. For the CDR3, the DNA is TGTGCCAGCTCACCACCGGCGACTAGCGGGAGGGAGAAAGCCTACGAGCAGTACTTC. Its protein is CASSPPATSGREKAYEQYF.